These 10 T cell receptor beta chains were all obtained from the same sample, sequenced in a study of blood T cell repertoires in COVID-19. Method: immunoSEQ multiplex PCR; TCRdb's copy keeps in-frame clones and lacks some. The table shows about 160,000 clones, with less than 85% occurring only once. The sequenced sample consisted of peripheral blood. The receptors were sampled from a woman over 75 with active or convalescent COVID-19.

The genes are TRBV19 and TRBJ1-2; 7 nucleotides align to TRBD1. The length of the CDR3 is 13 residues. Trimming cost V 3 bases and J 6 bases; bases outside gene matches: 4. The germline V gene encodes CDR1 LNHDA and CDR2 SQIVND (reference sequence). The CDR3 here is CASSIDRVHGYTF. The CDR3 bases are TGTGCCAGTAGTATTGACAGGGTCCATGGCTACACCTTC.

The gene calls are TRBV5-1 and TRBJ2-3; TRBD2 agrees at 8 bases. This CDR3 is built from 15 residues. CDR1 is SGHRS and CDR2 is YFSETQ in the germline V gene. The trim removed 4 bases at V and 4 bases at J, leaving 8 bases unmatched. Here the CDR3 DNA reads TGCGCCAGCAGCCGGGAGGGTAGGGCCCCAGATACGCAGTATTTT. Its translation is CASSREGRAPDTQYF.

The sample holds one count of this clone. The chain has TRBV21-1 and TRBJ2-3; the table calls TRBD2, which could not be checked here. TRBV21-1 counts as a pseudogene. The CDR3 has 15 residues. The CDR3 sequence: CASSGTISGTDTQYF. The CDR3 DNA is TGTGCCAGCAGTGGGACTATCTCTGGCACAGATACGCAGTATTTT.

The chain employs TRBV2 and TRBJ1-5, with D possibly TRBD1 on 5 matching bases. Trimming took 11 bases from V and 3 from J, leaving 11 bases between them. CDR3 length equals 12 residues. CDR1 SNHLY and CDR2 FYNNEI come from the germline V gene. CDR3 DNA sequence: TGTGCCGGGGGGAGGGTCAATCAGCCCCAGCATTTT. It yields the protein CAGGRVNQPQHF.

The sample holds a few counts of this clone. Here the CDR3 reads CASIGDMNTEAFF. DNA for the CDR3: TGTGCCAGTATTGGGGACATGAACACTGAAGCTTTCTTT. The chain couples TRBV19 to TRBJ1-1, with a weak D call TRBD1 (6 bases). The germline gives CDR1 LNHDA, CDR2 SQIVND (reference sequence). The CDR3 extends over 13 amino acids. V lost 7 bases and J 0 bases, leaving 9 bases between the germline ends. The full variable domain, completed using reference TRBV19 and TRBJ1-1, is DGGITQSPKYLFRKEGQNVTLSCEQNLNHDAMYWYRQDPGQGLRLIYYSQIVNDFQKGDIAEGYSVSREKKESFPLTVTSAQKNPTAFYLCASIGDMNTEAFFGQGTRLTVV.

This rearrangement joins TRBV19 to TRBJ2-3; TRBD2 might be the D (5 bases). V dropped 3 bases and J dropped 4 bases, with 11 bases sitting between them. Germline V CDR1 and CDR2: LNHDA, SQIVND (reference sequence). The CDR3 runs to 14 residues. The CDR3 reads CASSIEGAADTQYF. The CDR3 DNA is TGTGCCAGTAGTATTGAGGGAGCGGCAGATACGCAGTATTTT.

The genes are TRBV7-6 and TRBJ1-3, with 7 bases matching TRBD1. Trimming at V came to 4 bases and at J to 0 bases, leaving 9 bases not matched to a gene. Germline V gene lookup returns CDR1 SGHVS and CDR2 FNYEAQ. CDR3 length equals 17 residues. The CDR3 loop is CASSSTRYRGSGNTIYF. As DNA, the CDR3 is TGTGCCAGCAGCTCGACCCGCTACAGGGGCTCTGGAAACACCATATATTTT.

This sequence joins TRBV3-1 (or the pseudogene TRBV3-2) and TRBJ2-7; D might be TRBD1 (6 bases). V lost 2 bases and J lost 3, with 11 bases in between. This CDR3 comprises 14 residues. Germline assignment: CDR1 LGHDT and CDR2 YNNKEL (reference sequence). Here the CDR3 reads CASSQRTESYEQYF. The CDR3 DNA reads as TGTGCCAGCAGCCAAAGGACAGAGAGCTACGAGCAGTACTTC.

This sequence joins TRBV4-2 and TRBJ2-7; 10 positions match TRBD2. Germline CDR1 LGHNA, CDR2 YNFKEQ. This CDR3 is 17 amino acids long. Trimming at V came to 1 base and at J to 4 bases, leaving 10 bases not matched to a gene. The CDR3 DNA sequence: TGTGCCAGCAGCCAAGTCCCACTAGCGGGGTACCTATACGAGCAGTACTTC. Translating it yields CASSQVPLAGYLYEQYF.

The gene calls are TRBV7-9 and TRBJ2-3; 7 bases match TRBD2. Unmatched junction bases numbered 11, after V lost 8 bases and J lost 6 bases. This CDR3 is 14 amino acids long. Germline V gene sequence: CDR1 SEHNR, CDR2 FQNEAQ (reference sequence). Written as DNA, the CDR3 is TGTGCCAGCGCCAAGGGAGGGTCGGTCGATACGCAGTATTTT. Its protein product is CASAKGGSVDTQYF.